This T cell receptor beta chain emerged from a study of blood T cell repertoires in COVID-19. Study overall: Sources were T cells, B-cell-depleted T cells, or PBMCs; the material itself was cDNA or gDNA.

TCRdb keeps only in-frame clones here, not all; method: immunoSEQ multiplex PCR. The table lists roughly 320,000 clones, under 90% of them singletons. This clonotype originated in a woman aged 25 to 39 with COVID-19, enrolled during active disease. The specimen was peripheral blood.

The CDR3 region is CASSDGAFVYGYTF. CDR3 DNA sequence: TGTGCCAGCAGCGACGGAGCTTTTGTCTATGGCTACACCTTC. This chain uses TRBV3-1 (or the pseudogene TRBV3-2) with TRBJ1-2; D gene uncertain. Looked up from germline, CDR1 is LGHDT and CDR2 is YNNKEL (reference sequence). There are 14 residues in the CDR3. V lost 5 bases, J lost 4 bases, and 14 bases lay in between.